This TCR beta chain was captured in a study of human T cells and chemical hapten exposure. As for the study in general: TCR yields differed between samples (mainly from small differences in pooled library volume). Study outcomes and limitations: In the PT1 data, expanded TCR counts showed a positive correlation with patch test score. Among expanded TCRs, significantly more large CDR3 similarity clusters formed than among controls.

Documented time point: patch test 3, about 24 weeks after DPC sensitization. This sample's treatment: therapeutic diphenylcyclopropenone sensitization with weekly scalp DPC. Ahead of each patch test application, blood was drawn. The germline V gene has CDR1 MNHNY and CDR2 SVGAGI (reference sequence). V gave up 5 bases and J gave up 10 bases, with 14 bases separating them. This CDR3 is 12 amino acids long. MiXCR, run by TCRdb on the RACE reads, gives a single entry per CDR3 protein. The sample yields about 64,000 distinct CDR3 sequences, about 11% seen once. Note on this clonotype: Its antigen is unidentified.

This sequence joins TRBV6-6 and TRBJ2-5; TRBD2 might be the D (5 bases). Sequenced here: whole blood, sampled in connection with sensitization to the hapten diphenylcyclopropenone (DPC). This receptor was taken from a woman aged 25 to 39 with alopecia areata. Some clones in this sample may be carry-over from other donors' samples. The CDR3 nucleotides read TGTGCCAGCAGTACCGCGGGCCATAGCCAGTACTTC. Its protein is CASSTAGHSQYF.